This record covers a single T cell receptor beta chain. The antigen remains undetermined. The sample originates from a study of post-analysis software for immune sequencing data. At the level of the study: Recorded disease courses covered relapsing-remitting, secondary progressive and progressive-relapsing multiple sclerosis. Some patients had no subtype annotation.

This CDR3 comprises 17 residues. Germline lookup yields CDR1 SEHNR and CDR2 FQNEAQ (reference sequence). V shed 4 bases, J shed 2 bases, and the junction held 7 bases outside the gene matches. Prepared libraries of TCR beta cDNA carried unique molecular identifiers. Input amounts of roughly 0.85 to 11 million T cells were used. These gave roughly 0.5 million cDNA molecules, so each molecule approximated one T cell. TCRdb analysed the PCR reads with MiXCR anew, one entry per CDR3 protein. The table has about 770,000 distinct CDR3 sequences, around 45% seen once. Study observations and caveats: Batch-mates among the samples co-clustered strongly by F measure. Versus controls, multiple sclerosis patients showed significantly lower diversity (normalized Chao1). Compared with controls, patients had more of about 5 TRBV segments, including TRBV5-6, TRBV5-1 and TRBV20-1.

Sequencing was carried out using blood. J is TRBJ2-7 and V is TRBV7-9, with 14 bases fitting TRBD2. This receptor was identified in a girl under 18 with multiple sclerosis. CDR3 in DNA: TGTGCCAGCAGCTCCCGATGGGGACTAGCGGGGGCCTACGAGCAGTACTTC. Translation: CASSSRWGLAGAYEQYF.